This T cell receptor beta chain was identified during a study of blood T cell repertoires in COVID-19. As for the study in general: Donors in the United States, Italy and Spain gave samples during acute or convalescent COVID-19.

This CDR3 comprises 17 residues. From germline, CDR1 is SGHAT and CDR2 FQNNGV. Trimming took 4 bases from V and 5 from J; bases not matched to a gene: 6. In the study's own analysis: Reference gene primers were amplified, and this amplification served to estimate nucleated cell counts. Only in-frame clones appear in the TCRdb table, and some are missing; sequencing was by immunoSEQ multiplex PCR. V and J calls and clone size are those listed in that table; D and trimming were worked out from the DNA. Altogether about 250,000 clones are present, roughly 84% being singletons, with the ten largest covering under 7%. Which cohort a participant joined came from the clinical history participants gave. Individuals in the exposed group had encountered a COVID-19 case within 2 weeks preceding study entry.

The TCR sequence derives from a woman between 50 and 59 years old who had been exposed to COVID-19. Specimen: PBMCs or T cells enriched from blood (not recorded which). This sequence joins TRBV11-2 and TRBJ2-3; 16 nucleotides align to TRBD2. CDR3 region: CASSSGTSGGARDTQYF. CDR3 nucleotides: TGTGCCAGCAGCTCCGGGACTAGCGGGGGGGCAAGAGATACGCAGTATTTT.